This T cell receptor beta chain was found in a study of CD8+ T cells in alopecia areata (dated by TCRdb to 2016 to 2019). Looking at the study overall: Skin from C3H/HeJ donors with spontaneous alopecia (roughly 6-13 months old) was grafted onto female C3H/HeJ recipients that were roughly 6-11 weeks old. RNA was obtained with the PAXgene miRNA kit for fixed scalp, the miRNeasy kit for PBMCs, and the RNeasy kit for mouse skin. Scalp clonality was compared among normal scalp (n=4), patchy alopecia areata scalp (n=8), and alopecia totalis/universalis scalp (n=8). In humans, TCRbeta sequencing was performed on scalp tissue and on sorted CD4+ and CD8+ peripheral blood T cells from healthy controls and from patients with patchy or totalis/universalis alopecia areata. In both human patients and the C3H/HeJ mouse model, the study applied high-throughput TCRbeta sequencing to look at T cell clonal expansion in alopecia areata. TCRbeta CDR3 regions were amplified by immunoSEQ multiplex PCR with 35 Vbeta forward and 13 Jbeta reverse primers.

Overall results and qualifications from the work: Lesional scalp, especially in alopecia totalis/universalis, showed higher clonality and more expanded CD8+ clones than normal scalp, suggesting antigenic drive. Compared with mice, TCR sequences shared between patients were less clear, possibly partly because of HLA diversity across the patient population. Unlike mouse skin, which is dominated by gammadelta T cells, normal human skin has resident alphabeta T cells that are also sequenced, and this complicates analysis of the scalp TCR repertoire.

Pooled mouse cutaneous lymph node cells were stained for CD4, CD8alpha, NKG2D, NKG2ACE and other markers, then sorted on a BD Influx. Libraries were prepared through the immunoSEQ multiplex PCR assay. RNA was extracted from all samples and reverse transcribed into cDNA, which served as template for TCR sequencing. First-strand cDNA was synthesized with SuperScript III using a 2:1 mix of oligo-dT and random hexamers. A synthetic immune receptor repertoire was used to measure amplification bias, and any remaining bias was corrected computationally. Sequencing of the libraries was done on Illumina HiSeq using 60 bp reads that spanned the CDR3 and were read from J toward V. As for the original processing: Raw reads were preprocessed to remove errors, and CDR3 was defined by IMGT conventions from the conserved cysteine to phenylalanine. To get clonality, Shannon entropy was normalized by log2 of the number of productive unique TCRs and the result was subtracted from 1. CD4 or CD8 identity of scalp clones was inferred by cross-referencing scalp TCRbeta sequences with sorted blood CD4 and CD8 repertoires. This is the immuneACCESS table as TCRdb keeps it, with only in-frame sequences that have V and J called. A part of the clones is gone; compared with another copy, unresolved V genes explain less than half, and the rest is unexplained. D and trimming come from the DNA, and the V and J calls and clone size come from that table. For this sample the table reports 200,000 to 300,000 clones, with no clone seen just once. The ten largest clones capture more than 0.95% of the sample.

From the cysteine up to the phenylalanine, the CDR3 has a length of 14 residues. The DNA has 30 bases, all within the CDR3, and is read from base 1. CDR1 and CDR2 are read off the germline V gene as NSHNY and SYGAGN. There are a few counts of this clone. The antigen it binds to is not known. Gene labels and germline sequences for this entry follow the mouse. The read terminates 4 residues before the CDR3 end, so the remaining end is supplied by the germline J gene. Sequencing was carried out using CD4+ T cells sorted from a lymph node. The sequence is built from TRBV13-1 and TRBJ2-7, with 8 bases matching TRBD2. The TCR was taken from a C3H/HeJ mouse with alopecia areata. This strain possesses the MHC haplotype H2-k. Incomplete CDR3 DNA: TGTGCCAGCAGGGAGGGACTGGCGAGTTAT. This is translated as CASREGLASY. The entire CDR3 protein is CASREGLASYEQYF.